This entry is about one T cell receptor beta chain. This sample is drawn from a study of blood T cell repertoires in COVID-19. The table came from immunoSEQ multiplex PCR; TCRdb's copy has only in-frame clones and leaves some out. The sample yields more than 300,000 clones, 86% seen once. V lost 6 bases and J lost 0; bases outside the gene matches: 6. Looked up from germline, CDR1 is MDHEN and CDR2 is SYDVKM. The CDR3 covers 16 residues. The clonotype was recovered from a woman aged 45 to 65 with acute or convalescent COVID-19. The sample was peripheral blood. V is TRBV28 and J is TRBJ2-1; 9 nucleotides match TRBD2. The CDR3 sequence is CASRASSGTSYNEQFF. The CDR3 DNA reads TGTGCCAGCAGAGCCTCTAGCGGGACCTCCTACAATGAGCAGTTCTTC.